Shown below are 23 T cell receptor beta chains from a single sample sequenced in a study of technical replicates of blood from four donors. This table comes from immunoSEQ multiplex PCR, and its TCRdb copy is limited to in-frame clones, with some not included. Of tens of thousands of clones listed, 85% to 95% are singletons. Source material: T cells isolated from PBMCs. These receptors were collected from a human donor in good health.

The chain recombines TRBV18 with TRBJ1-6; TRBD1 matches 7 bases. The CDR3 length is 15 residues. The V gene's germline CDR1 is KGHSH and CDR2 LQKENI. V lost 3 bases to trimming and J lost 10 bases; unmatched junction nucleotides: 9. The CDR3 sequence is CASSPWPQGESPLHF. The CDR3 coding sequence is TGTGCCAGCTCACCCTGGCCCCAGGGGGAATCACCCCTCCACTTT.

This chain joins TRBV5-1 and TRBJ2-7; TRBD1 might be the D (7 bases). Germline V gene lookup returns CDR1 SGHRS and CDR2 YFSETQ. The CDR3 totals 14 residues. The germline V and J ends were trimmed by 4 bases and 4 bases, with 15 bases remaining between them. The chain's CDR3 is CASSPDRAGYEQYF. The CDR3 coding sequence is TGCGCCAGCAGCCCCGACAGGGCGGGATACGAGCAGTACTTC.

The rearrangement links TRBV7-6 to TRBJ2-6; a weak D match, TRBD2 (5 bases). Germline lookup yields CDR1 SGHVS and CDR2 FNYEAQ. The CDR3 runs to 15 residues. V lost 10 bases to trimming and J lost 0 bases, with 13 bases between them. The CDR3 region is CATGKGNSGANVLTF. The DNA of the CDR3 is TGTGCCACGGGGAAAGGGAACTCTGGGGCCAACGTCCTGACTTTC.

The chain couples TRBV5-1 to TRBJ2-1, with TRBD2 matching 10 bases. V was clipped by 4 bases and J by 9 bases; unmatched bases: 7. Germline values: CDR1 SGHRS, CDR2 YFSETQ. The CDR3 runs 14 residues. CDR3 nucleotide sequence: TGCGCCAGCAGCGTAGCGGGAGGTTCCGGTGAGCAGTTCTTC. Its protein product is CASSVAGGSGEQFF.

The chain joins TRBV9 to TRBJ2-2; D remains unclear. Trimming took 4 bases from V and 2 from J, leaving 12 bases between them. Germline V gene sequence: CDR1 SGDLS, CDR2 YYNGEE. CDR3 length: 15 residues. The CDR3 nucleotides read TGTGCCAGCAGCACCACTCCCTCCAACACCGGGGAGCTGTTTTTT. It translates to CASSTTPSNTGELFF.

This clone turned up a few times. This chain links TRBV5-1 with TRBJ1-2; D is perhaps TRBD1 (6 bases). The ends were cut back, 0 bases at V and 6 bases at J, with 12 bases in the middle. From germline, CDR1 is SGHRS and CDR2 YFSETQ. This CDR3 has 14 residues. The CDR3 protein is CASSLAQGLDGYTF. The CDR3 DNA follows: TGCGCCAGCAGCTTGGCCCAGGGGTTGGATGGCTACACCTTC. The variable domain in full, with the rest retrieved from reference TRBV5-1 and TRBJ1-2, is KAGVTQTPRYLIKTRGQQVTLSCSPISGHRSVSWYQQTPGQGLQFLFEYFSETQRNKGNFPGRFSGRQFSNSRSEMNVSTLELGDSALYLCASSLAQGLDGYTFGSGTRLTVV.

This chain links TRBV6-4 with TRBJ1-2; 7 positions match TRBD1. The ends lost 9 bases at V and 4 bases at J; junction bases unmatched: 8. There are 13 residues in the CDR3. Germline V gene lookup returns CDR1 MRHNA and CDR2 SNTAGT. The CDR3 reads CARRDRLLYGYTF. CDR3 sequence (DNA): TGTGCCAGACGGGACAGACTTCTCTATGGCTACACCTTC.

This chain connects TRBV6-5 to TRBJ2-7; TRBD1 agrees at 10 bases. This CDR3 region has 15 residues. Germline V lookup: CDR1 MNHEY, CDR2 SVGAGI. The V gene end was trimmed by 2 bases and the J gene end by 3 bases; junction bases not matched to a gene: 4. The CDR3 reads CASSYVRTGGYEQYF. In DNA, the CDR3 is TGTGCCAGCAGTTACGTCAGGACAGGGGGCTACGAGCAGTACTTC.

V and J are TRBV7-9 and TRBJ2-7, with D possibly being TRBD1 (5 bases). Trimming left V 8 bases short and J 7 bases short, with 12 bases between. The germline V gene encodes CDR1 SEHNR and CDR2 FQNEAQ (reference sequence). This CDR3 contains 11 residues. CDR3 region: CASSREGEQYF. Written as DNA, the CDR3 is TGTGCCAGCTCCAGGGAAGGGGAGCAGTACTTC. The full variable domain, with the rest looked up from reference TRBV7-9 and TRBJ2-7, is DTGVSQNPRHKITKRGQNVTFRCDPISEHNRLYWYRQTLGQGPEFLTYFQNEAQLEKSRLLSDRFSAERPKGSFSTLEIQRTEQGDSAMYLCASSREGEQYFGPGTRLTVT.

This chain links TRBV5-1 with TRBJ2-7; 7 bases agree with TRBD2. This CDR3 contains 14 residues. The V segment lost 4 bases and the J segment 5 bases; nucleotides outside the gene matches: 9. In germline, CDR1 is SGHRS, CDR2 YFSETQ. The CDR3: CASSEKSGAHEQYF. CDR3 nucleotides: TGCGCCAGCAGCGAAAAGAGCGGGGCCCACGAGCAGTACTTC.

Written as DNA, the CDR3 is TGTGCCAGCAGCTTATTACGAGAGGCGTCAGAAGCCTACGAGCAGTACTTC. It yields the protein CASSLLREASEAYEQYF. The rearrangement links TRBV7-9 to TRBJ2-7; D not certain. Trimming shortened V by 2 bases and J by 2 bases, and 19 bases separated the two germline ends. Germline CDR1 reads SEHNR; CDR2 reads FQNEAQ (reference sequence). CDR3 length: 17 amino acids. Variable domain in full (rest from reference TRBV7-9 and TRBJ2-7): DTGVSQNPRHKITKRGQNVTFRCDPISEHNRLYWYRQTLGQGPEFLTYFQNEAQLEKSRLLSDRFSAERPKGSFSTLEIQRTEQGDSAMYLCASSLLREASEAYEQYFGPGTRLTVT.

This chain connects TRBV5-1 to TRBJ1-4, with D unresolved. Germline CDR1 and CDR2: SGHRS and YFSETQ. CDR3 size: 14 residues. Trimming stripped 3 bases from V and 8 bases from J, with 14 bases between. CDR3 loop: CASSYLSLGEKLFF. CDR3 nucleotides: TGCGCCAGCAGCTATCTAAGTCTCGGGGAAAAACTGTTTTTT.

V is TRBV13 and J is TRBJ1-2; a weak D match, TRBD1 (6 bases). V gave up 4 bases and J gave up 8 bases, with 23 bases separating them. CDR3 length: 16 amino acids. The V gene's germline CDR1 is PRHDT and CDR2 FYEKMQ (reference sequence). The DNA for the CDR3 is TGTGCCAGCAGCTCCTCCGGGACACTCTTTCGGAGAGGCTACACCTTC. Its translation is CASSSSGTLFRRGYTF.

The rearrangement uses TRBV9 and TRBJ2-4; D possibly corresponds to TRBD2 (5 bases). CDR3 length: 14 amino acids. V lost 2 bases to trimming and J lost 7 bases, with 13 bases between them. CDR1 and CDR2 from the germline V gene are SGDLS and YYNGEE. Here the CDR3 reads CASSVGVTGNIQYF. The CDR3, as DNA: TGTGCCAGCAGCGTTGGGGTCACGGGGAACATTCAGTACTTC.

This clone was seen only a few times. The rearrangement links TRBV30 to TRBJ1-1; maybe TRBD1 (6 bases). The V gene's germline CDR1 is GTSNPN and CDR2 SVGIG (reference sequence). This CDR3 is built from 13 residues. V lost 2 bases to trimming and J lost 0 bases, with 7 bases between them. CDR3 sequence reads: CAWSRTVNTEAFF. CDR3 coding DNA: TGTGCCTGGAGTAGGACAGTGAACACTGAAGCTTTCTTT.

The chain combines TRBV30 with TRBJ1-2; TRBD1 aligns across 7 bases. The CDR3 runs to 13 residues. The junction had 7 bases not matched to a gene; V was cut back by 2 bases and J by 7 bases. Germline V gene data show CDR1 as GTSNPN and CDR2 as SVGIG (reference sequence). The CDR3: CAWSPQGRGGYTF. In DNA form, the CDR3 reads TGTGCCTGGAGTCCACAGGGGAGAGGTGGCTACACCTTC.

The CDR3 region is CASSSSGTSGNEQFF. CDR3 sequence (DNA): TGCGCCAGCAGCTCCTCCGGGACTAGCGGAAATGAGCAGTTCTTC. This chain uses TRBV5-1 with TRBJ2-1, with TRBD2 matching over 11 bases. Germline loops: CDR1 SGHRS, CDR2 YFSETQ. V dropped 3 bases and J dropped 7; count of bases not matched to a gene: 6. The CDR3 has 15 residues.

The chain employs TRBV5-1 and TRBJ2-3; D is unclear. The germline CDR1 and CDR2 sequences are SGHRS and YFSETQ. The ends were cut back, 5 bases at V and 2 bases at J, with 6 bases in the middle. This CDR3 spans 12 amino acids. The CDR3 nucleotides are TGCGCCAGCAGTGCGAACACAGATACGCAGTATTTT. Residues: CASSANTDTQYF.

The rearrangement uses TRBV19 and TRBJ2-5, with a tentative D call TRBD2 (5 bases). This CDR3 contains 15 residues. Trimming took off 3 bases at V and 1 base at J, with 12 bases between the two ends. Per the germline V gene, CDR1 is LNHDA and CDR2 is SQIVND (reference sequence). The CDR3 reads CASSIIGLAQETQYF. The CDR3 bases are TGTGCCAGTAGTATCATCGGTCTAGCCCAAGAGACCCAGTACTTC.

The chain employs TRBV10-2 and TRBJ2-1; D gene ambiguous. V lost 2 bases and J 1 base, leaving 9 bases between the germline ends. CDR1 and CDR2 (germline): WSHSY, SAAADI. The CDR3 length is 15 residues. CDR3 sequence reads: CASSEHYHSYNEQFF. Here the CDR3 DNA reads TGCGCCAGCAGTGAGCACTACCATTCCTACAATGAGCAGTTCTTC.

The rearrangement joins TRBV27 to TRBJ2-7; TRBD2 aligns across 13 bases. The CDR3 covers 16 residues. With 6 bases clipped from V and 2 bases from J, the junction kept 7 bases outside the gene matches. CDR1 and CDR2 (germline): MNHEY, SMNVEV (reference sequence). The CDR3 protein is CASSLTGTSGAYEQYF. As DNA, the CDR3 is TGTGCCAGCAGCTTAACCGGGACTAGCGGGGCCTACGAGCAGTACTTC.

The CDR3 region is CASSAQPGTDYEQYF. In DNA, the CDR3 is TGCGCCAGCAGCGCTCAACCCGGGACAGATTACGAGCAGTACTTC. The chain joins TRBV5-1 to TRBJ2-7, with 7 bases matching TRBD1. The V gene's germline CDR1 is SGHRS and CDR2 YFSETQ. The CDR3 covers 15 residues. The J segment lost 4 bases and the V segment lost 4 bases, leaving 11 bases of the junction unmatched. Full variable domain (remainder filled in from reference TRBV5-1 and TRBJ2-7): KAGVTQTPRYLIKTRGQQVTLSCSPISGHRSVSWYQQTPGQGLQFLFEYFSETQRNKGNFPGRFSGRQFSNSRSEMNVSTLELGDSALYLCASSAQPGTDYEQYFGPGTRLTVT.

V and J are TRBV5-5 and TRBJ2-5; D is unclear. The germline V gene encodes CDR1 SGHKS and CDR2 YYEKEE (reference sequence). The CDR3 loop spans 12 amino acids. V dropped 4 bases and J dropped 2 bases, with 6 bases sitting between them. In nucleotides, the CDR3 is TGTGCCAGCAGCGCAACTCAAGAGACCCAGTACTTC. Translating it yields CASSATQETQYF.